Sequencing of this T cell receptor beta chain was carried out in a study of T cell responses to AZD1222 COVID-19 vaccine. From germline, CDR1 is SGHRS and CDR2 YFSETQ. The length of the CDR3 is 15 residues. V lost 0 bases and J 2 bases, leaving 9 bases between the germline ends. The method was immunoSEQ multiplex PCR; TCRdb's version includes in-frame clones alone and lacks a portion of them. The sample shows about 100,000 clones, 88% of them seen only once. The TCR comes from an adult in good health. The material was peripheral blood, obtained on day 0 of AZD1222 vaccination. This chain links TRBV5-1 with TRBJ2-1; D not resolved. This CDR3 reads CASSLEGTPYNEQFF. In nucleotides, the CDR3 is TGCGCCAGCAGCTTGGAGGGAACTCCCTACAATGAGCAGTTCTTC.